This entry lists 2 T cell receptor beta chains sequenced from one sample in a study of T cells in Graves' hyperthyroidism and ophthalmopathy (dated by TCRdb to the late 2010s). Libraries came from multiplex PCR. The instrument given in TCRdb is Illumina HiSeq 2000. Amplification of TCR beta CDR3 regions was carried out from RNA transcripts. The first round of RT-PCR for the TCR CDR3 was performed with the HTBI primer set and the Qiagen OneStep RT-PCR kit. Clones were called with MiXCR by TCRdb after fastp trimmed the public reads at Q25, and only in-frame beta chains were retained. Identical CDR3 protein sequences are pooled into one entry, listed with their most common genes and DNA. The sample table holds about 410,000 distinct CDR3 sequences, of which roughly 15% were seen once. The top ten clonotypes cover around a fifth of the sample. The sequenced material came from blood. The receptors were sampled from a woman between 25 and 40 years old with Graves' ophthalmopathy.

At least ten counts were recorded for this clonotype. The genes are TRBV11-1 and TRBJ2-5; 7 bases are shared with TRBD1. Germline CDR1 is SGHAT and CDR2 is FQDESV (reference sequence). The CDR3 has 15 amino acids. J was trimmed by 5 bases and V by 4 bases; bases with no gene match: 10. The CDR3 spells CASSSRQGGRETQYF. The CDR3 DNA follows: TGTGCCAGCAGCTCCCGACAGGGTGGAAGGGAGACCCAGTACTTC.

This clonotype was detected ten times or more. The V call is TRBV12-5, the J call TRBJ2-2; the D gene is possibly TRBD2 (6 bases). Trimming pared 3 bases from V and 6 bases from J, leaving 8 bases between. Germline V lookup: CDR1 LGHNT, CDR2 FRNRAP. The CDR3 contains 13 residues. CDR3 nucleotides: TGTGCTAGTGGTTTTTCGGGGGCCGGGGAGCTGTTTTTT. Protein sequence: CASGFSGAGELFF.